A single sample is the source of the 27 T cell receptor beta chains below, sequenced in a study of blood T cell repertoires in COVID-19. Some clones are missing from TCRdb's copy, which holds only in-frame ones; the method was immunoSEQ multiplex PCR. In the table there are some 360,000 clones, 70% to 90% of which are singletons. Source material: peripheral blood. Receptors were obtained from a woman aged 60-70 years with COVID-19, enrolled during active disease.

The V and J genes are TRBV30 and TRBJ2-1, with 7 bases identical to TRBD2. This CDR3 spans 12 amino acids. J was trimmed by 15 bases and V by 0 bases; bases with no gene match: 8. The germline V gene has CDR1 GTSNPN and CDR2 SVGIG (reference sequence). The CDR3 DNA reads as TGTGCCTGGAGTGTAGATGGGGGGGTATGGTTCTTC. It translates to CAWSVDGGVWFF.

In its sample, this clone was seen once. V gene TRBV19 combines with J gene TRBJ2-1; 7 bases agree with TRBD2. J gave up 4 bases and V 0 bases, and 6 bases lay outside the gene matches. Per the germline V gene, CDR1 is LNHDA and CDR2 is SQIVND (reference sequence). This CDR3 contains 16 residues. This CDR3 reads CASSIEGAGPYNEQFF. As DNA, the CDR3 is TGTGCCAGTAGTATAGAAGGAGCGGGGCCTTACAATGAGCAGTTCTTC.

The chain couples TRBV7-9 to TRBJ2-1, with TRBD1 identical over 8 bases. Germline CDR1 and CDR2: SEHNR and FQNEAQ (reference sequence). The CDR3 runs to 15 residues. After removal of 6 bases from V and 10 bases from J, the junction contained 14 bases not matched to a gene. The CDR3 sequence: CASSPTGVRSQEQFF. In DNA, the CDR3 is TGTGCCAGCAGTCCGACAGGGGTTAGGTCCCAGGAGCAGTTCTTC.

This rearrangement joins TRBV5-8 to TRBJ2-1; 9 bases align to TRBD1. Trimming at V came to 5 bases and at J to 2 bases, leaving 5 bases not matched to a gene. The length of the CDR3 is 15 residues. Germline CDR1 SGHTS, CDR2 YDEGEE. The CDR3 region is CASRQTGGTYNEQFF. CDR3 DNA: TGTGCCAGCAGACAGACAGGGGGTACCTACAATGAGCAGTTCTTC. Filled out from reference TRBV5-8 and TRBJ2-1, the complete variable domain reads EAGVTQSPTHLIKTRGQQATLRCSPISGHTSVYWYQQALGLGLQFLLWYDEGEERNRGNFPPRFSGRQFPNYSSELNVNALELEDSALYLCASRQTGGTYNEQFFGPGTRLTVL.

The V call is TRBV6-6, the J call TRBJ1-4; TRBD1 agrees at 9 bases. V shed 6 bases and J 4 bases; nucleotides not matched to a gene: 9. Germline V gene lookup returns CDR1 MNHNY and CDR2 SVGAGI (reference sequence). CDR3 length: 16 residues. This chain's CDR3 is CASSRRQGGDNEKLFF. DNA for the CDR3: TGTGCCAGCAGCCGCCGACAGGGGGGCGATAATGAAAAACTGTTTTTT.

The V and J genes are TRBV9 and TRBJ1-1; 8 bases are a match to TRBD1. V shed 3 bases, J shed 6 bases, and the junction held 4 bases outside the gene matches. The CDR3 has 13 residues. CDR1 and CDR2 (germline): SGDLS, YYNGEE. CDR3 amino acids: CASSAGGAAEAFF. The CDR3 region has the DNA TGTGCCAGCAGCGCAGGGGGCGCGGCTGAAGCTTTCTTT.

J is TRBJ2-3 and V is TRBV28; 10 positions agree with TRBD1. The V gene end was trimmed by 5 bases and the J gene end by 4 bases; junction bases not matched to a gene: 9. CDR1 MDHEN and CDR2 SYDVKM come from the germline V gene. The CDR3 has 16 residues. The CDR3 DNA sequence: TGTGCCAGCAGTCCCTCGACAGGGGGCACGGCAGATACGCAGTATTTT. Amino acid sequence: CASSPSTGGTADTQYF.

The chain couples TRBV3-1 (or the pseudogene TRBV3-2) to TRBJ2-1, with TRBD1 identical over 8 bases. V lost 1 base and J lost 1; bases outside the gene matches: 6. Per germline, CDR1 LGHDT and CDR2 YNNKEL (reference sequence). The CDR3 contains 17 residues. The CDR3 here is CASSQGLGDRSYNEQFF. The CDR3 bases are TGTGCCAGCAGCCAAGGATTGGGGGACAGGTCCTACAATGAGCAGTTCTTC.

The rearrangement uses TRBV7-2 and TRBJ2-3, with 8 bases identical to TRBD2. Germline lookup yields CDR1 SGHTA and CDR2 FQGNSA. The CDR3 runs to 18 residues. V shed 2 bases and J 1 base; nucleotides not matched to a gene: 11. The DNA for the CDR3 is TGTGCCAGCAGCTTATTTGGTGTCGGGGGGGGTGGCACAGATACGCAGTATTTT. Its protein product is CASSLFGVGGGGTDTQYF.

The rearrangement joins TRBV9 to TRBJ2-1, with D tentatively TRBD2 (6 bases). This CDR3 region has 13 residues. The V gene lost 5 bases and the J gene lost 5 bases, with 11 bases spanning the gap. The V gene's germline CDR1 is SGDLS and CDR2 YYNGEE. CDR3 residues: CASRGLPDNEQFF. As DNA, the CDR3 is TGTGCCAGCAGGGGACTGCCCGACAATGAGCAGTTCTTC.

This clone was seen a few times. The genes are TRBV5-4 and TRBJ1-1; 8 positions match TRBD1. Germline values: CDR1 SGHNT, CDR2 YYREEE (reference sequence). V lost 1 base, J lost 0 bases, and 5 bases stayed unmatched. This CDR3 comprises 16 residues. CDR3 amino acids: CASSLRPGGMNTEAFF. CDR3 sequence (DNA): TGTGCCAGCAGCTTGAGGCCAGGGGGCATGAACACTGAAGCTTTCTTT.

Comments on this clone: At the DNA level, this CDR3 is encoded by other sequences in the same sample as well. V and J are TRBV11-2 and TRBJ2-1, with D possibly TRBD1 on 6 matching bases. Trimming took 1 base from V and 16 from J, leaving 17 bases between them. Germline V lookup: CDR1 SGHAT, CDR2 FQNNGV. The CDR3 length is 13 residues. CDR3 protein: CASSLGINREKFF. CDR3 DNA sequence: TGTGCCAGCAGCTTAGGGATCAACAGGGAGAAATTCTTC.

This chain links TRBV6-7 with TRBJ1-2; 9 nucleotides match TRBD1. TRBV6-7 is labeled an ORF, and its function is uncertain. Losses at the gene ends were 6 bases for V and 2 bases for J; bases not matched to a gene: 4. This CDR3 region has 14 residues. CDR3 amino acids: CASRGDRVNYGYTF. CDR3 DNA: TGTGCCAGCAGGGGGGACAGGGTCAACTATGGCTACACCTTC.

This sequence joins TRBV6-4 and TRBJ2-2, with 9 bases matching TRBD1. CDR1 is MRHNA, CDR2 SNTAGT, per germline. The CDR3 consists of 19 residues. Trimming at V came to 0 bases and at J to 0 bases, leaving 8 bases not matched to a gene. This CDR3 is CASSDSWDRAKANTGELFF. The DNA of the CDR3 is TGTGCCAGCAGTGACTCATGGGACAGGGCCAAAGCGAACACCGGGGAGCTGTTTTTT.

The chain has TRBV4-1 and TRBJ2-7; 12 bases align to TRBD2. CDR3 length: 17 amino acids. Trimming removed 0 bases from V and 5 bases from J; junction bases left unmatched: 8. The germline CDR1 and CDR2 sequences are MGHRA and YSYEKL. The CDR3 DNA reads as TGCGCCAGCAGCCAAGATTATGGACGACTAGCGGGGGACGAGCAGTACTTC. Encoded protein: CASSQDYGRLAGDEQYF.

The rearrangement joins TRBV5-1 to TRBJ1-2, with 8 bases matching TRBD1. V was pared by 2 bases and J by 0 bases, with 9 bases of the junction left unmatched. The CDR3 totals 17 residues. CDR1 and CDR2 (germline): SGHRS, YFSETQ. CDR3 coding DNA: TGCGCCAGCAGCTTTGGAGGACAGGGAAGGGCTAACTATGGCTACACCTTC. Its translation: CASSFGGQGRANYGYTF.

V gene TRBV7-8 combines with J gene TRBJ2-4, with TRBD2 as a possible D gene (6 bases). Germline values: CDR1 SGHVS, CDR2 FQNEAQ. The CDR3 sequence is 15 residues long. Deletions cut 5 bases from V and 7 bases from J, with 18 bases between. The CDR3 is CASSLLSGRGNIQYF. The DNA for the CDR3 is TGTGCCAGCAGCCTTCTGTCTGGCCGGGGGAACATTCAGTACTTC.

The chain is built from TRBV7-3 and TRBJ2-3, with unresolved D. The germline V gene encodes CDR1 SGHTA and CDR2 FQGTGA. The CDR3 spans 15 residues. Between the trimmed V and J ends, which lost 0 bases and 6 bases, there was a span of 13 bases. The CDR3 coding sequence is TGTGCCAGCAGCTTAACTCCGACCGACACGGATACGCAGTATTTT. This translates into CASSLTPTDTDTQYF.

In nucleotides, the CDR3 is TGTGCCAGCAGCTCAGCAGGGATCCCCCACGAGCAGTACTTC. Residues: CASSSAGIPHEQYF. This chain joins TRBV5-4 and TRBJ2-7; D possibly corresponds to TRBD1 (5 bases). Germline V CDR1 and CDR2: SGHNT, YYREEE (reference sequence). The CDR3 is 14 residues long. Trimming took 3 bases from V and 5 from J, leaving 15 bases between them.

This sequence joins TRBV6-6 and TRBJ2-7; no reliable D call. The germline gives CDR1 MNHNY, CDR2 SVGAGI (reference sequence). Trimming left V 5 bases short and J 2 bases short, with 10 bases between. The CDR3 is 13 amino acids. DNA of the CDR3: TGTGCCAGCAGTCCCCGTTTCCCCTACGAGCAGTACTTC. Protein sequence: CASSPRFPYEQYF.

The gene calls are TRBV5-1 and TRBJ1-5, with D possibly TRBD1 on 6 matching bases. CDR3 length equals 13 residues. The germline gives CDR1 SGHRS, CDR2 YFSETQ. With 5 bases removed from V and 5 bases from J, the gap between germline ends came to 11 bases. This CDR3 is CASRQGWDQPQHF. In nucleotides, the CDR3 is TGCGCCAGCAGACAGGGTTGGGATCAGCCCCAGCATTTT.

This rearrangement joins TRBV9 to TRBJ2-3, with D maybe TRBD2 (6 bases). Between the trimmed V and J ends, which lost 4 bases and 5 bases, there was a span of 23 bases. This CDR3 is built from 17 residues. CDR1 is SGDLS and CDR2 is YYNGEE in the germline V gene. The CDR3 region has the DNA TGTGCCAGCAGCACTCCTACCCTAGCGATTGGAAAAGATACGCAGTATTTT. This codes for CASSTPTLAIGKDTQYF.

This chain's CDR3 is CATSMGRGYGNTIYF. CDR3 coding DNA: TGTGCCACCAGCATGGGCAGGGGATATGGAAACACCATATATTTT. The chain couples TRBV15 to TRBJ1-3; possible D gene TRBD1, 6 bases. V lost 4 bases and J 3 bases, leaving 13 bases between the germline ends. Germline assignment: CDR1 LNHNV and CDR2 YYDKDF (reference sequence). The CDR3 length is 15 residues.

The chain combines TRBV7-9 with TRBJ1-3, with TRBD1 identical over 10 bases. From germline, CDR1 is SEHNR and CDR2 FQNEAQ (reference sequence). V lost 4 bases and J lost 4; bases outside the gene matches: 10. This CDR3 has 17 residues. CDR3 nucleotides: TGTGCCAGCAGCTGGAACCGGGACAGGGGTGGAGGAAACACCATATATTTT. Translation: CASSWNRDRGGGNTIYF.

The chain uses TRBV3-1 (or the pseudogene TRBV3-2) and TRBJ2-1; TRBD2 agrees at 16 bases. Germline lookup yields CDR1 LGHDT and CDR2 YNNKEL (reference sequence). Trimming removed 6 bases from V and 0 bases from J; junction bases left unmatched: 11. The CDR3 contains 20 residues. As DNA, the CDR3 is TGTGCCAGCAGACGATCCGGGACTAGCGGGGGGGCTAGCTCCTACAATGAGCAGTTCTTC. This sequence encodes CASRRSGTSGGASSYNEQFF.

This chain links TRBV28 with TRBJ1-5; D unresolved. The CDR3 extends over 19 amino acids. The germline V gene encodes CDR1 MDHEN and CDR2 SYDVKM. Deletions cut 7 bases from V and 2 bases from J, with 27 bases between. CDR3 residues: CASNTLIARDKRGNQPQHF. CDR3 sequence (DNA): TGTGCCAGCAACACTTTAATCGCCCGAGATAAGAGGGGCAATCAGCCCCAGCATTTT.

This chain joins TRBV5-6 and TRBJ2-7, with 8 positions matching TRBD2. The germline gives CDR1 SGHDT, CDR2 YYEEEE. The CDR3 covers 13 residues. J gave up 5 bases and V 0 bases, and 1 base lay outside the gene matches. CDR3 residues: CASSLAGGDEQYF. In nucleotides, the CDR3 is TGTGCCAGCAGCTTGGCGGGAGGGGACGAGCAGTACTTC.